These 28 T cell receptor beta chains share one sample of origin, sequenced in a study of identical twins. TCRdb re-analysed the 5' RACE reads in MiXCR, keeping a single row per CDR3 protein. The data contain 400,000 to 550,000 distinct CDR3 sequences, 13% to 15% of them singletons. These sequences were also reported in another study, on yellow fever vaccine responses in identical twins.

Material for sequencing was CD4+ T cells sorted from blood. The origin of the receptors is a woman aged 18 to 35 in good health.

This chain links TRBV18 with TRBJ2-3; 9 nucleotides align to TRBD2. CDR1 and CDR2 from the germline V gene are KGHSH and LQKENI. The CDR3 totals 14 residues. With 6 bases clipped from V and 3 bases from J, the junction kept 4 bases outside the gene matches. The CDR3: CASSTSGLTDTQYF. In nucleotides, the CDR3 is TGTGCCAGCTCTACTAGCGGGCTAACAGATACGCAGTATTTT. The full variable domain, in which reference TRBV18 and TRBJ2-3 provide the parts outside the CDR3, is NAGVMQNPRHLVRRRGQEARLRCSPMKGHSHVYWYRQLPEEGLKFMVYLQKENIIDESGMPKERFSAEFPKEGPSILRIQQVVRGDSAAYFCASSTSGLTDTQYFGPGTRLTVL.

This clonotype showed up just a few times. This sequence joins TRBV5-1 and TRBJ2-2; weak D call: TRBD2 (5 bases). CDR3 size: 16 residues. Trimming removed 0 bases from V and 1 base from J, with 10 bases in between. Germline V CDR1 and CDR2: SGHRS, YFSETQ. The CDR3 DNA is TGCGCCAGCAGCTTGGTCCCTAGCTGGAACACCGGGGAGCTGTTTTTT. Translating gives CASSLVPSWNTGELFF.

The CDR3 sequence is CASSQELSGTIASDTQYF. DNA for the CDR3: TGTGCCAGCAGCCAGGAGCTGTCCGGGACAATAGCGTCAGATACGCAGTATTTT. The J gene is TRBJ2-3, the V gene TRBV3-1; tentatively, D is TRBD1 (6 bases). Germline V gene sequence: CDR1 LGHDT, CDR2 YNNKEL (reference sequence). CDR3 length equals 18 residues. Trimming left V 3 bases short and J 4 bases short, with 23 bases between.

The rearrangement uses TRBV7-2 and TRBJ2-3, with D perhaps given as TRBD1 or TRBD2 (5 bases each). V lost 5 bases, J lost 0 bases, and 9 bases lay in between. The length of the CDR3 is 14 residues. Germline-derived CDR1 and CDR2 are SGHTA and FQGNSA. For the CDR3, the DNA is TGTGCCAGCAGCCCCGAGGGGAGCACAGATACGCAGTATTTT. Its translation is CASSPEGSTDTQYF. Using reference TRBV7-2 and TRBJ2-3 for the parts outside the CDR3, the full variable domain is GAGVSQSPSNKVTEKGKDVELRCDPISGHTALYWYRQSLGQGLEFLIYFQGNSAPDKSGLPSDRFSAERTGGSVSTLTIQRTQQEDSAVYLCASSPEGSTDTQYFGPGTRLTVL.

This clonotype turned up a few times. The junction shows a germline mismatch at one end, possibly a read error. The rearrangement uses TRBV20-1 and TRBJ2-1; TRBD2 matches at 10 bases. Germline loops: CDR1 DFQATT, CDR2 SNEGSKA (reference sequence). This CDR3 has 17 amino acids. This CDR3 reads CCADDSGASGSINEQFF. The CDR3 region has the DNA TGCTGTGCCGACGATAGTGGGGCTAGCGGGAGTATAAATGAGCAGTTCTTC.

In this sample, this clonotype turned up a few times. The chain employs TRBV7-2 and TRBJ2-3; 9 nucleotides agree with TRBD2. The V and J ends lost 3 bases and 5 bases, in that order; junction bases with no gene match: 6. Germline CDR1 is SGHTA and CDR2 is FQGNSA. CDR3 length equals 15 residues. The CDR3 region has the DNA TGTGCCAGCAGCTTTAGCGGGAGTTCGGTAGATACGCAGTATTTT. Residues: CASSFSGSSVDTQYF.

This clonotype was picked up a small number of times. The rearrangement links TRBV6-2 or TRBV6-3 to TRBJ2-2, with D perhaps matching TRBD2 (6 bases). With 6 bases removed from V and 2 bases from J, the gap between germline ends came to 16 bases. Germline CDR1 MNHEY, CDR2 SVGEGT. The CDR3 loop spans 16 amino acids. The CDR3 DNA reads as TGTGCCAGCAGCAGGGCTCTTAGCGGTAACACCGGGGAGCTGTTTTTT. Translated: CASSRALSGNTGELFF.

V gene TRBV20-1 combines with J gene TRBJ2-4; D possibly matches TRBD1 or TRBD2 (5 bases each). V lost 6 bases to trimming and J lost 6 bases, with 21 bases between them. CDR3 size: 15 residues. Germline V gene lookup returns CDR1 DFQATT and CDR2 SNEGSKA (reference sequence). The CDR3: CSATVGPGGGNIQYF. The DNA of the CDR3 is TGCAGTGCCACCGTGGGGCCGGGTGGAGGAAACATTCAGTACTTC.

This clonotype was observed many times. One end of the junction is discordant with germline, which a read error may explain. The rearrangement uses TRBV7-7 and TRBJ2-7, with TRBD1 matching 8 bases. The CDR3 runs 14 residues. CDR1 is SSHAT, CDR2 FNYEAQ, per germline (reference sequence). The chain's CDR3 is CASSLDRVSGEQYF. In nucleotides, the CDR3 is TGTGCTAGCAGCTTGGACAGGGTATCGGGGGAGCAGTACTTC.

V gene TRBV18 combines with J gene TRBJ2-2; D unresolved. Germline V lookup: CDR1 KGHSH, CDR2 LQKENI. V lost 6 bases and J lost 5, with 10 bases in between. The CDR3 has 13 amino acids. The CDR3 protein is CASSQRETGELFF. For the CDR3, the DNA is TGTGCCAGCTCGCAGCGAGAAACCGGGGAGCTGTTTTTT.

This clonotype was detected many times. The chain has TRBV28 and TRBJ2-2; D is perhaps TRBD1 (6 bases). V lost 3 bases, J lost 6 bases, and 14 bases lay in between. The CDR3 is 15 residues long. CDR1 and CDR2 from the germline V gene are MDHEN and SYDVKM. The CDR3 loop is CASSFSGVISGELFF. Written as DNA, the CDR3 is TGTGCCAGCAGTTTTTCAGGGGTCATTTCCGGGGAGCTGTTTTTT.

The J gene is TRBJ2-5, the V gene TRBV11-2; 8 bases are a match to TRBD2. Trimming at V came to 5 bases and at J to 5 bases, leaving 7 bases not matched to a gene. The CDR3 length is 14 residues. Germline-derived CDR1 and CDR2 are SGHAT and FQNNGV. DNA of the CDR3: TGTGCCAGCAGCCCCCGGGGGGGGGTGGAGACCCAGTACTTC. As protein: CASSPRGGVETQYF.

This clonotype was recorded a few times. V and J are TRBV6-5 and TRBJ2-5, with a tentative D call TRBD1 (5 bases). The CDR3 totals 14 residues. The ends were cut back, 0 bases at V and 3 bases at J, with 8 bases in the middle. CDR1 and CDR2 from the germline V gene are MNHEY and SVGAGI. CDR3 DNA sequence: TGTGCCAGCAGTTACTCGCCAGGGAAAGAGACCCAGTACTTC. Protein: CASSYSPGKETQYF.

The CDR3 loop is CASSIGNRANQPQHF. CDR3 in DNA: TGTGCCAGCTCGATCGGCAACAGGGCCAATCAGCCCCAGCATTTT. V is TRBV18 and J is TRBJ1-5; D possibly corresponds to TRBD1 (6 bases). Germline-derived CDR1 and CDR2 are KGHSH and LQKENI. V lost 6 bases to trimming and J lost 3 bases, with 15 bases between them. The CDR3 loop spans 15 amino acids.

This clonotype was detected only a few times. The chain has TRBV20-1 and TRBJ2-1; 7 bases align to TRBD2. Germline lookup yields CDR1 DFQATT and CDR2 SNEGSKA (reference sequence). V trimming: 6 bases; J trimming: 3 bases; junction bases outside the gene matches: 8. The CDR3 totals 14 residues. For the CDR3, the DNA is TGCAGTGCCCGCCTGTGGGGGGGCTACAATGAGCAGTTCTTC. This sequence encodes CSARLWGGYNEQFF.

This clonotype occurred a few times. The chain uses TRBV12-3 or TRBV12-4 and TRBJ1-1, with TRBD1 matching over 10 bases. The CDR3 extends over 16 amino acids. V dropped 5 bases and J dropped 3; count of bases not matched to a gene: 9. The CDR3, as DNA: TGTGCCAGCAGTACCGGGACAGGGGTCCTACACACTGAAGCTTTCTTT. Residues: CASSTGTGVLHTEAFF.

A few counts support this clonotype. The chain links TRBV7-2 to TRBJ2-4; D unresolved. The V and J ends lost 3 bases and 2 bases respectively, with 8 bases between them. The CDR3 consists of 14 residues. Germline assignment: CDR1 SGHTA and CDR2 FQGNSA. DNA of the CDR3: TGTGCCAGCAGCTTCGAGTTCTCCAAAAACATTCAGTACTTC. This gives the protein CASSFEFSKNIQYF.

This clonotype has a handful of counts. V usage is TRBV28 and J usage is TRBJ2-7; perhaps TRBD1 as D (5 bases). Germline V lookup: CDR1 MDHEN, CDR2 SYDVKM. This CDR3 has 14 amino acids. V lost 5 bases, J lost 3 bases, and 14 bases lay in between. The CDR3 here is CASSPPRQLYEQYF. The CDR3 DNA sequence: TGTGCCAGCAGTCCCCCGAGACAGCTCTACGAGCAGTACTTC.

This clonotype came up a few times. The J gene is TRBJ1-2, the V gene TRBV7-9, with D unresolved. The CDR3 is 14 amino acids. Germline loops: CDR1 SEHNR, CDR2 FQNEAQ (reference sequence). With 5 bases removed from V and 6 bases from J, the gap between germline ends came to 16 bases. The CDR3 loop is CASSQTANRDGYTF. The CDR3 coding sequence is TGTGCCAGCAGCCAGACCGCAAATCGGGATGGCTACACCTTC.

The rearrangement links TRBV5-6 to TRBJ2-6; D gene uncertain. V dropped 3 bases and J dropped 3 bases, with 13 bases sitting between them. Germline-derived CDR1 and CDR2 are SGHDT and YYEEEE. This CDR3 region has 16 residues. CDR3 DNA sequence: TGTGCCAGCAGCTCGGAGAGAATTTATGGGGCCAACGTCCTGACTTTC. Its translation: CASSSERIYGANVLTF.

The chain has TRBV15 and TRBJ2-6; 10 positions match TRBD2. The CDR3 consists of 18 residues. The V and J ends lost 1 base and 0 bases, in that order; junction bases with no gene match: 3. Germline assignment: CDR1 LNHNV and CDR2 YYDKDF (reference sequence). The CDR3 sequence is CATSRGGTSVSGANVLTF. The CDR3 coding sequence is TGTGCCACCAGCAGAGGCGGGACTAGCGTCTCTGGGGCCAACGTCCTGACTTTC.

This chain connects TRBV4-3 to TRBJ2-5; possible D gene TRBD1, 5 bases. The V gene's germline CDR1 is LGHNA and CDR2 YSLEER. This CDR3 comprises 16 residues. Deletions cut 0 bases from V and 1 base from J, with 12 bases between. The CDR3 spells CASSQEGQGIQETQYF. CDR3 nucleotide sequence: TGCGCCAGCAGCCAAGAGGGGCAGGGCATCCAAGAGACCCAGTACTTC.

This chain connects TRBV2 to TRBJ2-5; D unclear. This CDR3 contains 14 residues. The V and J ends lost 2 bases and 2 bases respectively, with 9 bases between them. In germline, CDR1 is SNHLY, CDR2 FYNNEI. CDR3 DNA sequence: TGTGCCAGCAGTGAATTTAGTCGACAAGAGACCCAGTACTTC. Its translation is CASSEFSRQETQYF.

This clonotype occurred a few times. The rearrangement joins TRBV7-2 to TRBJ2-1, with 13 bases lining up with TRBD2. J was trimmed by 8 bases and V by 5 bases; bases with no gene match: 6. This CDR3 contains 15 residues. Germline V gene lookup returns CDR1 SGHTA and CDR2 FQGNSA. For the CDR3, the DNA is TGTGCCAGCAGCCAGGGACTAGCGGGGCTCGATGAGCAGTTCTTC. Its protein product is CASSQGLAGLDEQFF.

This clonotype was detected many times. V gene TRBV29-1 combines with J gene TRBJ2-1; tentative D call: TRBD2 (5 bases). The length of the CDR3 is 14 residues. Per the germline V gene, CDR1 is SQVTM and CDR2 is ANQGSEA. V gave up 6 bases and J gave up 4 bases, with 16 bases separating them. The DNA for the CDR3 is TGCAGCGTCGAGAGTGGGAGTGGGTACAATGAGCAGTTCTTC. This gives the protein CSVESGSGYNEQFF.

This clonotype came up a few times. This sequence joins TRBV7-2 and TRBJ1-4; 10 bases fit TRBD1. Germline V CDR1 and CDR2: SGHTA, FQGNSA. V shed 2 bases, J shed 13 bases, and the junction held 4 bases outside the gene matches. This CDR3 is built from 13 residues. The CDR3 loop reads CASSLRRDRGLFF. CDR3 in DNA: TGTGCCAGCAGCTTACGCCGGGACAGGGGACTGTTTTTT.

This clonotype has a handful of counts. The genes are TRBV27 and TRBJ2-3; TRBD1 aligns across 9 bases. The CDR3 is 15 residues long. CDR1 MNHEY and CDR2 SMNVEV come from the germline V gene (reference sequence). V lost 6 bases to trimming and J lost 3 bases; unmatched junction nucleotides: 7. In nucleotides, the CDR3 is TGTGCCAGCAGACGTTGGGACAGGGCTACAGATACGCAGTATTTT. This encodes CASRRWDRATDTQYF.

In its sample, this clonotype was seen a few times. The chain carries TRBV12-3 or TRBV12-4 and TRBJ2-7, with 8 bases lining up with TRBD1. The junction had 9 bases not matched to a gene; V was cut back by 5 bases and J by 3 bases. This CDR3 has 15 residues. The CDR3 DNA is TGTGCCAGCAGTCCTCCGGGACAGGCACTCTACGAGCAGTACTTC. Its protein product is CASSPPGQALYEQYF.